These 25 T cell receptor beta chains were sequenced from one sample in a study of blood T cell repertoires in COVID-19. The repertoire was sequenced with immunoSEQ multiplex PCR; TCRdb's copy has only in-frame clones and lacks some. This table has 310,000 or so clones, over 80% appearing once. Specimen: peripheral blood. The receptors derive from a man in his thirties or forties with COVID-19, enrolled during active disease.

The V gene is TRBV18, the J gene TRBJ2-1; 11 nucleotides align to TRBD2. V dropped 3 bases and J dropped 0; count of bases not matched to a gene: 4. Germline CDR1 and CDR2: KGHSH and LQKENI. The CDR3 covers 17 residues. Here the CDR3 DNA reads TGTGCCAGCTCACCGGGACTAGCGGCAAGCTCCTACAATGAGCAGTTCTTC. This encodes CASSPGLAASSYNEQFF.

The chain recombines TRBV15 with TRBJ1-2; D remains ambiguous. The CDR3 is 17 amino acids. Trimming took off 0 bases at V and 8 bases at J, with 22 bases between the two ends. CDR1 is LNHNV, CDR2 YYDKDF, per germline (reference sequence). The CDR3 DNA reads as TGTGCCACCAGCAGAGATCTTCTGCACGACAACCTTGGGGGCTACACCTTC. Protein: CATSRDLLHDNLGGYTF. The full variable domain, with the rest looked up from reference TRBV15 and TRBJ1-2, is DAMVIQNPRYQVTQFGKPVTLSCSQTLNHNVMYWYQQKSSQAPKLLFHYYDKDFNNEADTPDNFQSRRPNTSFCFLDIRSPGLGDTAMYLCATSRDLLHDNLGGYTFGSGTRLTVV.

V usage is TRBV3-1 (or the pseudogene TRBV3-2) and J usage is TRBJ1-2; a possible D gene is TRBD1 (6 bases). The CDR3 sequence is 15 residues long. CDR1 is LGHDT and CDR2 is YNNKEL in the germline V gene (reference sequence). The germline V and J ends were trimmed by 3 bases and 3 bases, with 14 bases remaining between them. In DNA form, the CDR3 reads TGTGCCAGCAGCCAGGGGGGGCTAGGCTACTATGGCTACACCTTC. Translating gives CASSQGGLGYYGYTF.

V is TRBV6-5 and J is TRBJ1-3; TRBD1 matches at 8 bases. Trimming took 0 bases from V and 2 from J; bases not matched to a gene: 3. Germline CDR1 MNHEY, CDR2 SVGAGI. The CDR3 runs to 16 residues. CDR3 amino acids: CASSYSGQAPGNTIYF. DNA for the CDR3: TGTGCCAGCAGTTACTCGGGACAGGCCCCTGGAAACACCATATATTTT.

This chain links TRBV5-6 with TRBJ2-7, with 9 bases identical to TRBD1. The CDR3 sequence is 16 residues long. With V trimmed by 4 bases and J by 2 bases, 10 bases remained unmatched. Per the germline V gene, CDR1 is SGHDT and CDR2 is YYEEEE. CDR3 in DNA: TGTGCCAGCAGCCCCCATCGGGGGACAGGGACCTACGAGCAGTACTTC. Its protein product is CASSPHRGTGTYEQYF.

The chain recombines TRBV7-3 with TRBJ1-2; a weak D match, TRBD1 (5 bases). Germline CDR1 is SGHTA and CDR2 is FQGTGA. The CDR3 length is 16 residues. Between the trimmed V and J ends, which lost 7 bases and 0 bases, there was a span of 18 bases. The CDR3 region is CASTPTGGRANYGYTF. The CDR3 nucleotides are TGTGCCAGCACCCCGACCGGGGGAAGAGCTAACTATGGCTACACCTTC.

The genes are TRBV29-1 and TRBJ1-2; D is ambiguous. This CDR3 is built from 11 residues. Germline CDR1 reads SQVTM; CDR2 reads ANQGSEA. The V gene lost 5 bases and the J gene lost 2 bases, with 6 bases spanning the gap. CDR3 amino acids: CSVPQNYGYTF. For the CDR3, the DNA is TGCAGCGTTCCACAAAACTATGGCTACACCTTC.

The chain links TRBV4-2 to TRBJ2-5; D unresolved. The germline gives CDR1 LGHNA, CDR2 YNFKEQ. The CDR3 has 12 residues. V gave up 0 bases and J gave up 10 bases, with 9 bases separating them. In nucleotides, the CDR3 is TGTGCCAGCAGCCAAGACGGGTCTAGCCAGTACTTC. This gives the protein CASSQDGSSQYF.

This chain links TRBV4-3 with TRBJ2-1, with TRBD2 matching over 11 bases. The CDR3 runs 16 residues. CDR1 LGHNA and CDR2 YSLEER come from the germline V gene. The ends lost 4 bases at V and 7 bases at J; junction bases unmatched: 9. CDR3 amino acids: CASSRGGSGRVNEQFF. In nucleotides, the CDR3 is TGCGCCAGCAGCCGCGGAGGTAGCGGGAGGGTTAATGAGCAGTTCTTC.

This clone has only one observation. The V call is TRBV11-2, the J call TRBJ1-2; 12 bases are shared with TRBD1. Germline trimming cut 3 bases from V and 6 bases from J; bases unmatched to any gene: 5. The germline V gene encodes CDR1 SGHAT and CDR2 FQNNGV. The CDR3 is 15 amino acids. CDR3 region: CASSFGTGGQDGYTF. The CDR3 DNA reads as TGTGCCAGCAGCTTCGGGACAGGGGGCCAGGATGGCTACACCTTC.

The chain uses TRBV5-1 and TRBJ2-7, with 9 bases that match TRBD2. With 4 bases clipped from V and 6 bases from J, the junction kept 5 bases outside the gene matches. CDR3 length: 13 residues. CDR1 SGHRS and CDR2 YFSETQ come from the germline V gene. The CDR3 bases are TGCGCCAGCAGCGGGGGAGCGGGGGGCGAGCAGTACTTC. Its translation is CASSGGAGGEQYF.

This clone was recorded once. The V gene is TRBV7-9, the J gene TRBJ2-2, with D perhaps TRBD1 (5 bases). This CDR3 contains 16 residues. From germline, CDR1 is SEHNR and CDR2 FQNEAQ (reference sequence). V lost 5 bases to trimming and J lost 3 bases, with 16 bases between them. CDR3 nucleotide sequence: TGTGCCAGCAGCCCAAAGGGGTCCCGGGACACCGGGGAGCTGTTTTTT. Its translation: CASSPKGSRDTGELFF.

The genes are TRBV18 and TRBJ1-5; D is undetermined. The CDR3 runs 13 residues. Germline V CDR1 and CDR2: KGHSH, LQKENI. V was pared by 2 bases and J by 8 bases, with 10 bases between. The CDR3 DNA follows: TGTGCCAGCTCACCAGGGCTCAAGGAGCCCCAGCATTTT. It yields the protein CASSPGLKEPQHF.

The chain couples TRBV29-1 to TRBJ1-2; D uncertain. V gave up 5 bases and J gave up 4 bases, with 17 bases separating them. The CDR3 loop spans 14 amino acids. From germline, CDR1 is SQVTM and CDR2 ANQGSEA. In DNA, the CDR3 is TGCAGCGTTACCTCCGGGATCGGAGGCTATGGCTACACCTTC. Protein: CSVTSGIGGYGYTF.

The chain has TRBV30 and TRBJ1-6, with 7 bases that match TRBD1. V was pared by 5 bases and J by 3 bases, with 13 bases of the junction left unmatched. The V gene's germline CDR1 is GTSNPN and CDR2 SVGIG (reference sequence). The CDR3 has 17 residues. DNA for the CDR3: TGTGCCTGGTCTGCGGACAGGACCCCCCTCTATAATTCACCCCTCCACTTT. Translation: CAWSADRTPLYNSPLHF.

V gene TRBV11-3 combines with J gene TRBJ2-1; a possible D gene is TRBD1 (6 bases). CDR1 is SGHNT, CDR2 YENEEA, per germline. CDR3 size: 14 residues. Deletions cut 6 bases from V and 12 bases from J, with 21 bases between. The CDR3 bases are TGTGCCAGCAGTCGAACTAGGACAGACGAGCGGCAGTTCTTC. Protein product: CASSRTRTDERQFF. Full variable domain (remainder filled in from reference TRBV11-3 and TRBJ2-1): EAGVVQSPRYKIIEKKQPVAFWCNPISGHNTLYWYLQNLGQGPELLIRYENEEAVDDSQLPKDRFSAERLKGVDSTLKIQPAELGDSAVYLCASSRTRTDERQFFGPGTRLTVL.

The V gene is TRBV6-6, the J gene TRBJ1-2, with 7 positions matching TRBD1. The CDR3 sequence is 14 residues long. Germline trimming cut 6 bases from V and 5 bases from J; bases unmatched to any gene: 9. Germline-derived CDR1 and CDR2 are MNHNY and SVGAGI (reference sequence). CDR3 nucleotide sequence: TGTGCCAGCAGCCCGGACAGGATCCGATATGGCTACACCTTC. Translated, it gives CASSPDRIRYGYTF.

The chain links TRBV28 to TRBJ1-2, with D unclear. Germline V gene lookup returns CDR1 MDHEN and CDR2 SYDVKM. The CDR3 length is 15 residues. Trimming took 5 bases from V and 2 from J, leaving 15 bases between them. CDR3 coding DNA: TGTGCCAGCAGTCCCCTGGACTCTACGAACTATGGCTACACCTTC. This encodes CASSPLDSTNYGYTF.

The genes are TRBV29-1 and TRBJ2-7; 7 bases agree with TRBD1. Per germline, CDR1 SQVTM and CDR2 ANQGSEA. CDR3 length equals 13 residues. V lost 5 bases and J lost 1; bases outside the gene matches: 5. This chain's CDR3 is CSVCWTGSYEQYF. In nucleotides, the CDR3 is TGCAGCGTTTGTTGGACAGGTTCCTACGAGCAGTACTTC.

This sequence joins TRBV6-2 or TRBV6-3 and TRBJ2-1; 10 bases match TRBD2. V lost 4 bases and J lost 0; bases outside the gene matches: 6. This CDR3 is built from 17 residues. Germline lookup yields CDR1 MNHEY and CDR2 SVGEGT. The CDR3 region is CASSSTSGYSSYNEQFF. CDR3 coding DNA: TGTGCCAGCAGTTCGACTAGCGGGTATAGCTCCTACAATGAGCAGTTCTTC.

This rearrangement joins TRBV29-1 to TRBJ2-7, with TRBD1 matching over 10 bases. V shed 7 bases, J shed 7 bases, and the junction held 10 bases outside the gene matches. The CDR3 totals 13 residues. Germline CDR1 and CDR2: SQVTM and ANQGSEA. CDR3 coding DNA: TGCAGCGCCATAGACAGGGGGCGCTGGGAGCAGTACTTC. It yields the protein CSAIDRGRWEQYF.

The gene calls are TRBV28 and TRBJ2-7; TRBD1 matches at 7 bases. The germline CDR1 and CDR2 sequences are MDHEN and SYDVKM. The CDR3 is 13 amino acids. The CDR3 is CVTRRQGSYEQYF. The CDR3 bases are TGTGTAACTCGACGACAGGGTTCGTACGAGCAGTACTTC.

V usage is TRBV9 and J usage is TRBJ1-2; TRBD1 might be the D (5 bases). The V and J ends lost 3 bases and 6 bases respectively, with 15 bases between them. Germline assignment: CDR1 SGDLS and CDR2 YYNGEE. CDR3 length: 14 residues. The CDR3 nucleotides read TGTGCCAGCAGCGCCAGACAGAGAATGGATGGCTACACCTTC. Protein sequence: CASSARQRMDGYTF.

This chain joins TRBV29-1 and TRBJ2-7; 13 nucleotides align to TRBD2. Trimming cost V 4 bases and J 6 bases; bases outside gene matches: 12. The CDR3 totals 16 residues. The germline V gene encodes CDR1 SQVTM and CDR2 ANQGSEA. The CDR3 spells CSVVGLAGDIIGEQYF. In DNA form, the CDR3 reads TGCAGCGTTGTAGGACTAGCGGGAGATATTATAGGCGAGCAGTACTTC.

V usage is TRBV4-1 and J usage is TRBJ1-1; tentatively, D is TRBD1 (6 bases). The CDR3 consists of 17 residues. Per the germline V gene, CDR1 is MGHRA and CDR2 is YSYEKL. With 6 bases removed from V and 1 base from J, the gap between germline ends came to 21 bases. Written as DNA, the CDR3 is TGCGCCAGCAGGAAGGGGGAGGGACCGGGGGAGAACACTGAAGCTTTCTTT. Translation: CASRKGEGPGENTEAFF.